The 29 T cell receptor beta chains in this list originate from one sample, sequenced in a study of human T cells and chemical hapten exposure. Using its own MiXCR run on the RACE reads, TCRdb lists one record per CDR3 protein. Among 150,000 to 200,000 distinct CDR3 sequences listed, more than 14% were seen once. The time point denotes: patch test 1, 2 weeks after DPC sensitization. Sample treatment: therapeutic diphenylcyclopropenone sensitization with weekly scalp DPC. Material: whole blood, obtained in connection with sensitization to the hapten diphenylcyclopropenone (DPC). These receptors came from a woman under 40 with alopecia areata. Some clones in this sample may be carry-over from other donors' samples.

This chain joins TRBV3-1 and TRBJ2-2; 7 positions match TRBD2. The CDR3 runs 13 residues. Looked up from germline, CDR1 is LGHDT and CDR2 is YNNKEL (reference sequence). V gave up 6 bases and J gave up 6 bases; unmatched junction bases: 4. The CDR3 reads CASRSAGAGELFF. The DNA of the CDR3 is TGTGCCAGCAGGTCTGCGGGAGCCGGGGAGCTGTTTTTT.

This clonotype was counted at least ten times. The chain links TRBV4-3 to TRBJ1-1; no clear D gene. The V gene lost 0 bases and the J gene lost 7 bases, with 18 bases spanning the gap. CDR3 length: 16 residues. CDR1 and CDR2 from the germline V gene are LGHNA and YSLEER. CDR3 sequence reads: CASSQEEWQVYGEAFF. As DNA, the CDR3 is TGCGCCAGCAGCCAAGAGGAATGGCAGGTTTATGGTGAAGCTTTCTTT.

This clonotype occurred a few times. The J gene is TRBJ2-7, the V gene TRBV18; D may be TRBD1 or TRBD2 (5 bases each). CDR3 size: 16 residues. The germline V and J ends were trimmed by 3 bases and 2 bases, with 17 bases remaining between them. Germline CDR1 KGHSH, CDR2 LQKENI. CDR3 in amino acids: CASSPLAGTNPYEQYF. The CDR3 DNA sequence: TGTGCCAGCTCACCGTTAGCCGGGACCAATCCCTACGAGCAGTACTTC.

This clonotype occurred many times. The chain couples TRBV20-1 to TRBJ2-7, with D possibly TRBD2 on 6 matching bases. The CDR3 totals 18 residues. V was cut by 1 base and J by 6 bases, with 28 bases left in between. CDR1 DFQATT and CDR2 SNEGSKA come from the germline V gene (reference sequence). CDR3 DNA sequence: TGCAGTGCTAGAGGATCCCGGGAGTTGGGTACCCTCCCCTTCGAGCAGTACTTC. Translating gives CSARGSRELGTLPFEQYF.

This clonotype has just a few counts. The chain joins TRBV21-1 to TRBJ1-6; the D call of TRBD1 is as the table states it, not checked on the DNA. TRBV21-1 is tagged as a pseudogene. This CDR3 region has 15 residues. In DNA form, the CDR3 reads TGTGCCAGCAGCAAAGTCAGGGCGTCCAATTCACCCCTCCACTTT. Its protein product is CASSKVRASNSPLHF.

The chain carries TRBV27 and TRBJ1-2, with D perhaps TRBD1 (5 bases). Per germline, CDR1 MNHEY and CDR2 SMNVEV (reference sequence). CDR3 length equals 13 residues. V was clipped by 2 bases and J by 4 bases, with 8 bases between them. The chain's CDR3 is CASSLRGGYGYTF. CDR3 nucleotides: TGTGCCAGCAGTTTAAGGGGTGGCTATGGCTACACCTTC.

Here the CDR3 reads CASSLGVRTENEKLFF. The CDR3 coding sequence is TGTGCCAGCAGCTTAGGTGTGAGGACGGAAAATGAAAAACTGTTTTTT. The chain is built from TRBV7-2 and TRBJ1-4; D not resolved. Trimming took off 1 base at V and 5 bases at J, with 14 bases between the two ends. This CDR3 spans 16 amino acids. Per the germline V gene, CDR1 is SGHTA and CDR2 is FQGNSA.

Turning to this clonotype: This sequence may be a read error, since a much larger clone differs from it by one base. The chain links TRBV6-2 or TRBV6-3 to TRBJ1-5, with 10 bases identical to TRBD1. The CDR3 contains 16 residues. The germline V gene has CDR1 MNHEY and CDR2 SVGEGT. The CDR3: CASSSRDRGSNRPQHF. As DNA, the CDR3 is TGTGCCAGCAGTAGCCGGGACAGGGGAAGCAATCGGCCCCAGCATTTT.

V and J are TRBV7-2 and TRBJ2-7; D unresolved. Trimming stripped 0 bases from V and 3 bases from J, with 6 bases between. Germline loops: CDR1 SGHTA, CDR2 FQGNSA. This CDR3 region has 13 residues. CDR3 nucleotides: TGTGCCAGCAGCTTAGCGACACACTACGAGCAGTACTTC. Translation: CASSLATHYEQYF.

This clonotype was observed a few times. V and J are TRBV14 and TRBJ2-5; D gene unclear. The CDR3 is made up of 15 amino acids. Germline assignment: CDR1 SGHDN and CDR2 FVKESK. Trimming removed 1 base from V and 4 bases from J, with 13 bases in between. Here the CDR3 reads CASSQGAGWVETQYF. The CDR3 bases are TGTGCCAGCAGCCAAGGTGCAGGTTGGGTAGAGACCCAGTACTTC.

The V gene is TRBV4-3, the J gene TRBJ2-2; D may be TRBD1 or TRBD2 (6 bases each). V lost 2 bases, J lost 6 bases, and 13 bases lay in between. There are 15 residues in the CDR3. Looked up from germline, CDR1 is LGHNA and CDR2 is YSLEER. CDR3: CASSQSTRGAGELFF. Here the CDR3 DNA reads TGCGCCAGCAGCCAAAGTACGAGGGGGGCCGGGGAGCTGTTTTTT.

DNA for the CDR3: TGTGCCAGCAGTTACTACGGACCACAGTCATACGAGCAGTTCTTC. It codes for CASSYYGPQSYEQFF. The chain links TRBV6-2 or TRBV6-3 to TRBJ2-1; D unresolved. Germline CDR1 and CDR2: MNHEY and SVGEGT. The CDR3 runs 15 residues. Trimming took off 1 base at V and 10 bases at J, with 17 bases between the two ends.

The chain is built from TRBV6-2 or TRBV6-3 and TRBJ1-6; D is possibly TRBD1 (6 bases). The germline V gene has CDR1 MNHEY and CDR2 SVGEGT. V lost 2 bases and J lost 8, with 10 bases in between. This CDR3 comprises 14 residues. The CDR3 DNA sequence: TGTGCCAGCAGTTACCATGCAGGGGATTCACCCCTCCACTTT. Its translation: CASSYHAGDSPLHF.

The chain is built from TRBV11-2 and TRBJ2-3, with D hard to call. This CDR3 is built from 14 residues. Between the trimmed V and J ends, which lost 1 base and 4 bases, there was a span of 9 bases. The germline V gene encodes CDR1 SGHAT and CDR2 FQNNGV. The CDR3 coding sequence is TGTGCCAGCAGCTTAGGCGGTAGTTCAGATACGCAGTATTTT. Translation: CASSLGGSSDTQYF.

The chain joins TRBV7-9 to TRBJ2-1, with TRBD1 as a possible D gene (6 bases). Germline V gene sequence: CDR1 SEHNR, CDR2 FQNEAQ (reference sequence). V shed 1 base and J shed 0 bases, with 7 bases lying between them. This CDR3 comprises 15 residues. The CDR3 loop is CASSLEQGSYNEQFF. The CDR3 nucleotides read TGTGCCAGCAGCTTAGAACAGGGCTCCTACAATGAGCAGTTCTTC.

This clonotype appeared many times. CDR3 amino acids: CASSLQGDGTEAFF. The CDR3 bases are TGTGCCAGCAGCCTGCAGGGGGATGGCACTGAAGCTTTCTTT. The chain uses TRBV7-3 and TRBJ1-1; 7 bases map to TRBD1. CDR3 size: 14 residues. CDR1 SGHTA and CDR2 FQGTGA come from the germline V gene. With V trimmed by 5 bases and J by 4 bases, 7 bases remained unmatched.

The table lists this clonotype with a few counts. The V and J genes are TRBV18 and TRBJ1-1; weak D call: TRBD1 (6 bases). The V end was cut by 3 bases, the J end by 11 bases, with 22 bases between. The CDR3 length is 15 residues. The germline V gene encodes CDR1 KGHSH and CDR2 LQKENI. CDR3 protein: CASSPSNLQSQGAFF. For the CDR3, the DNA is TGTGCCAGCTCACCCTCTAACTTACAGTCCCAGGGGGCTTTCTTT.

The table lists this clonotype with many counts. The chain employs TRBV7-3 and TRBJ1-1; no reliable D call. V lost 5 bases and J 6 bases, leaving 13 bases between the germline ends. Germline V CDR1 and CDR2: SGHTA, FQGTGA. The CDR3 has 13 residues. The chain's CDR3 is CASSTSRRSEAFF. CDR3 DNA: TGTGCCAGCAGCACCTCACGGAGGTCTGAAGCTTTCTTT.

This clonotype was recorded a few times. V usage is TRBV19 and J usage is TRBJ2-5; TRBD1 aligns across 10 bases. Unmatched junction bases numbered 6, after V lost 3 bases and J lost 5 bases. Germline V CDR1 and CDR2: LNHDA, SQIVND (reference sequence). The CDR3 extends over 15 amino acids. CDR3 nucleotides: TGTGCCAGTAGTATTATGGGACAGGGGTTGGAGACCCAGTACTTC. Translating gives CASSIMGQGLETQYF.

This clonotype has only a few counts. V and J are TRBV16 and TRBJ1-1, with TRBD1 identical over 7 bases. The CDR3 is 12 amino acids. Trimming took 8 bases from V and 6 from J; bases not matched to a gene: 6. Germline V gene data show CDR1 as KGHSY and CDR2 as FQNENV. The CDR3 loop is CASSRGRAEAFF. In DNA form, the CDR3 reads TGTGCCAGCTCCAGGGGGAGGGCTGAAGCTTTCTTT. Full variable domain (remainder filled in from reference TRBV16 and TRBJ1-1): GEEVAQTPKHLVRGEGQKAKLYCAPIKGHSYVFWYQQVLKNEFKFLISFQNENVFDETGMPKERFSAKCLPNSPCSLEIQATKLEDSAVYFCASSRGRAEAFFGQGTRLTVV.

This chain links TRBV3-1 with TRBJ2-2; D perhaps matches TRBD2 (6 bases). Trimming cost V 1 base and J 0 bases, with 9 bases left between them. The CDR3 is made up of 16 amino acids. The V gene's germline CDR1 is LGHDT and CDR2 YNNKEL (reference sequence). The DNA for the CDR3 is TGTGCCAGCAGCCAAGGTGTAGCGGCGAACACCGGGGAGCTGTTTTTT. It translates to CASSQGVAANTGELFF. Drawing the rest from reference TRBV3-1 and TRBJ2-2, the complete variable domain is DTAVSQTPKYLVTQMGNDKSIKCEQNLGHDTMYWYKQDSKKFLKIMFSYNNKELIINETVPNRFSPKSPDKAHLNLHINSLELGDSAVYFCASSQGVAANTGELFFGEGSRLTVL.

This clonotype occurred a few times. V gene TRBV7-2 combines with J gene TRBJ2-7; TRBD1 is a possible D gene (6 bases). V was pared by 3 bases and J by 4 bases, with 10 bases between. Germline values: CDR1 SGHTA, CDR2 FQGNSA. The length of the CDR3 is 13 residues. As DNA, the CDR3 is TGTGCCAGCAGCTTCTTCGGACAGTACGAGCAGTACTTC. Residues: CASSFFGQYEQYF.

The rearrangement uses TRBV7-2 and TRBJ1-1, with 9 bases that match TRBD1. This CDR3 contains 14 residues. V gave up 4 bases and J gave up 5 bases; unmatched junction bases: 5. Looked up from germline, CDR1 is SGHTA and CDR2 is FQGNSA. The CDR3 region is CASSSGTGRTEAFF. CDR3 nucleotides: TGTGCCAGCAGCTCCGGGACAGGGCGGACTGAAGCTTTCTTT.

This clonotype has only a few counts. The chain links TRBV2 to TRBJ2-3; TRBD2 is a possible D gene (5 bases). The CDR3 sequence is 16 residues long. The germline CDR1 and CDR2 sequences are SNHLY and FYNNEI. The germline V and J ends were trimmed by 2 bases and 3 bases, with 15 bases remaining between them. CDR3 loop: CASSEWWEADTDTQYF. The CDR3 DNA reads TGTGCCAGCAGTGAATGGTGGGAAGCGGATACAGATACGCAGTATTTT.

This chain connects TRBV6-2 or TRBV6-3 to TRBJ2-4, with D tentatively TRBD1 or TRBD2 (5 bases each). This CDR3 region has 15 residues. CDR1 MNHEY and CDR2 SVGEGT come from the germline V gene. Between the trimmed V and J ends, which lost 1 base and 1 base, there was a span of 8 bases. CDR3 nucleotides: TGTGCCAGCAGTTACTGGGGCGGGGCCAAAAACATTCAGTACTTC. It translates to CASSYWGGAKNIQYF.

The chain couples TRBV7-6 to TRBJ2-7, with D perhaps TRBD1 (6 bases). The CDR3 sequence is 16 residues long. Looked up from germline, CDR1 is SGHVS and CDR2 is FNYEAQ. Deletions cut 1 base from V and 5 bases from J, with 18 bases between. CDR3 coding DNA: TGTGCCAGCAGCTTAGGACCAGGGGCGCAGATAAACGAGCAGTACTTC. As protein: CASSLGPGAQINEQYF. Combining the CDR3 with reference TRBV7-6 and TRBJ2-7 gives the whole variable domain GAGVSQSPRYKVTKRGQDVALRCDPISGHVSLYWYRQALGQGPEFLTYFNYEAQQDKSGLPNDRFSAERPEGSISTLTIQRTEQRDSAMYRCASSLGPGAQINEQYFGPGTRLTVT.

The chain employs TRBV28 and TRBJ1-4; a weak D match, TRBD1 (5 bases). From germline, CDR1 is MDHEN and CDR2 SYDVKM. The CDR3 is 15 residues long. Trimming took 7 bases from V and 4 from J, leaving 16 bases between them. CDR3 amino acids: CASISGGPSNEKLFF. CDR3 DNA sequence: TGTGCCAGCATTTCCGGGGGACCGAGTAATGAAAAACTGTTTTTT. Full variable domain (outside the CDR3, taken from reference TRBV28 and TRBJ1-4): DVKVTQSSRYLVKRTGEKVFLECVQDMDHENMFWYRQDPGLGLRLIYFSYDVKMKEKGDIPEGYSVSREKKERFSLILESASTNQTSMYLCASISGGPSNEKLFFGSGTQLSVL.

In its sample, this clonotype was seen a few times. The chain has TRBV28 and TRBJ2-6, with unresolved D. Looked up from germline, CDR1 is MDHEN and CDR2 is SYDVKM. The V and J ends lost 6 bases and 0 bases respectively, with 12 bases between them. This CDR3 has 16 amino acids. The CDR3: CASSPVLSSGANVLTF. The CDR3 DNA is TGTGCCAGCAGCCCTGTGCTAAGCTCTGGGGCCAACGTCCTGACTTTC.

This clonotype has ten or more counts. The V call is TRBV28, the J call TRBJ1-5, with 8 bases lining up with TRBD1. The CDR3 consists of 12 residues. Germline CDR1 reads MDHEN; CDR2 reads SYDVKM. V gave up 8 bases and J gave up 5 bases; unmatched junction bases: 2. CDR3 coding DNA: TGTGCCAGCGGACAGGGAGATCAGCCCCAGCATTTT. Translated, it gives CASGQGDQPQHF.